This T cell receptor beta chain was recorded in a study of cytotoxic CD8 clonotypes in ibrutinib-treated CLL. Study in general: Patients: fewer than 12 relapsed/refractory, approximately 14 treatment-naive, around 17 IGHV unmutated.

The assay was immunoSEQ multiplex PCR, and TCRdb's table has in-frame clones only and misses some. The data hold around 130,000 clones, with around 84% observed a single time. TCR beta library input comprised roughly 2 micrograms of genomic DNA from cryopreserved PBMCs. Germline V gives CDR1 LGHNA, CDR2 YNFKEQ. The CDR3 sequence is 17 residues long. V dropped 4 bases and J dropped 0; count of bases not matched to a gene: 6. The chain has TRBV4-2 and TRBJ2-1; 10 bases map to TRBD2. The sequence came from a human donor with chronic lymphocytic leukemia. The input for sequencing was PBMCs, taken after 24 months of ibrutinib treatment. CDR3 in DNA: TGTGCCAGCAGCCGGTCGGCTAGCGGGGGCTCCTACAATGAGCAGTTCTTC. Protein sequence: CASSRSASGGSYNEQFF.